The TCR beta chain described here comes from a study of cytomegalovirus exposure and HLA in healthy donors. Comment on this clone: Antigen specificity is unknown.

Notes on the study in general: Cytomegalovirus-associated status was assigned to approximately 160 TCR beta chains. An analysis that was carried out later associated 16,951 TCR beta sequences with HLA alleles at 0.05 false discovery rate.

13 Jbeta primers and 60 Vbeta primers were used for the PCR. The data were produced by immunoSEQ multiplex PCR, yet TCRdb's version contains in-frame clones alone and is incomplete. The table shows some 42,000 clones, with 50% to 55% occurring only once. There are 15 residues in the CDR3. Germline lookup yields CDR1 SGDLS and CDR2 YYNGEE. Trimming shortened V by 0 bases and J by 3 bases, and 9 bases separated the two germline ends. This clonotype was obtained from a human donor in good health. The J gene is TRBJ1-4, the V gene TRBV9, with unresolved D. The sequencing input was PBMCs. This CDR3 reads CASSVVGQANEKLFF. As DNA, the CDR3 is TGTGCCAGCAGCGTAGTTGGTCAGGCTAATGAAAAACTGTTTTTT.